This TCR beta chain appears in the sequencing data of a study of blood T cell repertoires in COVID-19 (dated by TCRdb to about 2020). Regarding the complete study: Samples covering the acute and convalescent phases of COVID-19 were provided by collaborators in the United States, Italy and Spain. HLA class I and class II types, where available, came from metadata supplied by the sample provider rather than from assay-based typing. The material from the prospective study consisted of cDNA or gDNA derived from T cells, B-cell-depleted T cells, or PBMCs. A de-identified subject ID, COVID-19 status, age in years and sex were almost always included in the sample metadata. The repertoires were released in a freely available public database intended as a resource for research on the immune response to SARS-CoV-2. The dataset comprised deeply sampled blood TCRbeta repertoires from subjects exposed to, actively infected with, or recovered from COVID-19. Samples were obtained from the ongoing ImmuneRACE study (first 160 participants) and from about 1,300 subjects provided by 6 global collaborators. What the work shows at the level of the full study, not this receptor alone: How much clinical and demographic metadata was included differed by source and by participant, and the metadata was provided uncurated.

A note on this clone: The antigen it binds to is not known. No much larger clone exists at a distance of one base, and base qualities are not known.

The immunoSEQ Assay, a bias-controlled multiplex PCR, was used to amplify TCRbeta CDR3 regions from genomic DNA. The authors' pipeline ran thus. Nucleated cell counts per sample were estimated from amplification of reference gene primers within the assay. Sequence reads were collapsed and filtered to measure the absolute abundance of every unique TCRbeta CDR3 rearrangement. For each sample, productive Simpson clonality was calculated as the square root of Simpson's diversity index across productive rearrangements. Sourced from immuneACCESS, this table was stored by TCRdb with only in-frame sequences that have V and J called. A share of the clones is absent; for the studies checked, an unresolved V gene accounts for under half, and the remainder has no known explanation. That table gives V, J and clone size, and the DNA gave D and trimming. This sample is represented by roughly 84,000 clones; 78% of them were singletons. The ten largest account for more than 35% of the sample.

At one collaborating source in Seattle, patients were enrolled during active infection and were followed longitudinally through the course of disease. Whole blood was collected in K2EDTA tubes by collaborating institutions according to the institutions' own protocols. For TCRbeta analysis, collaborators shipped samples as frozen whole blood, isolated PBMCs, or DNA extracted from either of those sample types. V and J are trimmed by 4 bases and 6 bases, and the gene matches miss 6 bases of the junction. The germline V gene gives CDR1 as SGHRS and CDR2 as YFSETQ. Measured from the cysteine to the phenylalanine, the CDR3 is 13 residues long. Left in the record is the CDR3 DNA by itself, 39 bases read in frame from the first base.

This TCR came from a man between 60 and 70 years old with COVID-19, enrolled during active disease. The source material was peripheral blood. The V and J segments used are TRBV5-1 and TRBJ1-2, with 7 central nucleotides matching TRBD1. CDR3 reads: CASSRDRVDGYTF. DNA sequence: TGCGCCAGCAGCCGAGACAGGGTCGATGGCTACACCTTC.